This record looks at one T cell receptor beta chain sequence and its context. Its antigen is unknown. No qualities accompany the bases; no much larger clone lies one base away. V loses 4 bases, J loses 9 bases, and the germline ends lie 19 bases apart. CDR1 and CDR2 are drawn from the germline V gene: SGHDT, YYEEEE. The CDR3 contains 15 residues, cysteine and phenylalanine counted. The only DNA kept is the CDR3, 45 bases in frame from the first base. The cohort comprised 666 healthy bone marrow donors. At the time of sampling, all cohort members were nominally healthy, though unrecorded immune exposures were likely present. The donor was CMV seronegative and belonged to the group of 320 or so seronegative cohort members. Every donor gave a peripheral blood sample, and the peripheral blood mononuclear cells from that sample were used for TCR beta sequencing. Genomic DNA was extracted from the blood cell samples with the Qiagen DNeasy Blood Extraction Kit.

This specimen comes from a study of cytomegalovirus exposure and HLA in healthy donors (dated by TCRdb to between 2016 and 2019). With regard to the full study: An earlier analysis of roughly 570 of the donors reported 276 Gb of sequence data and 95 million to 120 million unique TCR beta sequences obtained from about 180 million T cells. An early release covering roughly 580 HLA-typed donors comprised roughly 300 gigabases of sequencing data and around 80 million unique TCR sequences. Among the roughly 380 genotyped donors, around 81% belonged to the genetic ancestry cluster associated with self-reported Caucasian donors. The study aimed to test whether signatures of past pathogen exposure could be identified by cataloging public T cell receptors. Using immunosequencing, the study profiled T cell repertoires from 550 to 750 subjects and related those repertoires to cytomegalovirus serostatus. A separate validation cohort of about 110 different subjects was used in addition to the roughly 720-subject first cohort. The study combined high-throughput TCR immunosequencing, statistical association of individual TCRs with disease status, and machine learning to predict cytomegalovirus infection status. To study patterns of TCR occurrence, a later analysis re-analyzed previously published TCR beta repertoires from hundreds of donors and added high-resolution HLA genotyping. In the later analysis, no new phenotypic data were used to find candidate immune exposures; instead, reliance was placed on TCR beta sequences and their occurrence across donors. An earlier analysis of approximately 500 of the donors applied high-throughput TCR beta sequencing to assess whether each TCR beta V gene segment acted as functional or pseudogenic. Donor age, sex, ethnicity and CMV serostatus were collected together with the repertoire data. A later genetic analysis used genome-wide SNP genotypes for about 65% of the roughly 700 donors, treating that subset as a discovery cohort. Every repertoire in the discovery cohort had been generated on one and the same sequencing platform. HLA typing covered class I and class II loci at four-digit resolution. Typing coverage varied by locus: 629-630 donors for A, B, C, DRB1 and DQB1; approximately 500 for DQA1; over 600 for DPA1; approximately 490 for DPB1. About five DR-DQ haplotypes were treated as single units for association and clustering because of strong linkage in the cohort. Among 300 to 500 genotyped donors of the cohort, an average of approximately 240,000 unique TCR beta nucleotide sequences was sequenced per donor, of which approximately 18% were non-productive.

Libraries were constructed by the immunoSEQ multiplex PCR assay. A mixture of 60 forward primers for TCR Vbeta segments and 13 reverse primers for TCR Jbeta segments was used in the multiplex PCR. The CDR3 region of rearranged TCR beta genes was amplified from genomic DNA with a multiplex PCR assay. The amplified TCR beta libraries were sequenced on the Illumina HiSeq System as 87-base-pair reads. As for the original processing: A later analysis tallied around 80 million unique TCR beta chains across the approximately 670 repertoires, and around 12 million of those chains were shared by two or more donors. A nearest-neighbor algorithm error-corrected the raw reads and collapsed the reads into unique sequences, merging closely related sequences to remove PCR and sequencing errors. CDR3 sequences were aligned to IMGT reference sequences to assign V, D and J gene segments. For a sequence to be retained, a match of at least six nucleotides was required to both a V gene segment and a J gene segment. A rearrangement was called productive if the CDR3 had no stop codons and remained in frame with V and J, and every other rearrangement was called non-productive. CDR3 was defined according to IMGT convention as the region running from the second conserved V-encoded cysteine to the conserved J-encoded phenylalanine. Sequences without an unambiguous match to a single V gene segment were excluded from the earlier analysis of approximately 600 of the donors. In an earlier analysis of several hundred of the donors, a V segment was called functional when productive rearrangements were above 56.7%, and segregating when the standard deviation between donors exceeded 5%. A statistical classification framework was built for diagnosing cytomegalovirus status from the catalog of TCR beta chain sequences. V and J gene assignment, in a later analysis, came from comparing TCR nucleotide sequences with IMGT/GENE-DB human TR gene sequences. Using the TCRdist pipeline, a later analysis assigned CDR3 sequences along with most-parsimonious VDJ recombination scenarios. A later analysis defined each TCR beta chain by its CDR3 amino acid sequence plus V-gene family, and excluded reads lacking a unique V-gene family. As a way to deal with suspected cross-contamination and a sequencing artifact, a later analysis dropped approximately 590 nucleotide sequences that were highly shared and had low generation probability. For each public chain, a later analysis derived a clonal expansion index from normalized ranks of inferred template counts within each repertoire. Generation probabilities in a later analysis came from a VDJ recombination model fitted to out-of-frame rearrangements, and those results were checked against IGoR. Hypergeometric tests were used in a later analysis to score TCR-TCR, TCR-HLA and TCR-CMV co-occurrence, with a repertoire-size bias correction applied to the TCR pairs. To estimate false discovery rates, a later analysis permuted the HLA or CMV assignments 20 times. In a later analysis, co-occurring TCRs were grouped using DBSCAN, with TCRdist sequence similarity added in when clustering inside HLA-allele-positive subsets. Repertoires with fewer than 30,000 or more than 120,000 public chains were left out of co-occurrence clustering, as were five repertoires with anomalous nucleotide sharing. Imported from immuneACCESS, the table was reduced by TCRdb to in-frame sequences with V and J called. These copies leave out some clones; in studies compared against another copy, an unresolved V gene accounts for under half, and the cause of the remainder is not known. Clone size and the V and J calls come from that table; the DNA yielded D and trimming. The sample contains about 170,000 clones, around 84% of them found a single time. The top ten clones comprise 1% of the sample.

The paper as a whole reports these results and caveats: The authors suggested that the approach could potentially be extended to other disease states and immunological phenotypes. A later analysis found that TCR association rates varied across HLA loci, with DRB1 alleles showing the most associated TCRs and HLA-C alleles the fewest. A group of highly shared sequence variants was considered likely to be a technical artifact of the sequencing pipeline. In vitro tests confirmed that three of the cytomegalovirus-associated TCR beta chains recognize cytomegalovirus antigens. Compared with the 666-donor mean, donors in an Asian-associated ancestry cluster had fewer N-insertions in productive TCRs, according to a later genetic analysis. Strong co-occurrence of HLA alleles, especially DR and DQ, made assigning TCR associations to individual alleles difficult. Cytomegalovirus status was reported to be diagnosed by the classifier with high specificity and sensitivity in both the original and validation cohorts. A later analysis found that most CMV-associated TCR beta chains appeared HLA-restricted, with HLA associations seemingly driven largely by CMV exposure. At a false discovery rate of 0.05, a later analysis linked around 15,000 TCR beta sequences to specific HLA alleles. Across donors, most TCR sequences were observed very rarely, whereas some public TCRs were present in many individuals. A further reported finding was that TCR beta sequences accurately predicted the HLA-A and HLA-B alleles for most subjects in the first cohort. Sequencing depth was assumed to be roughly uniform across donors in the presence/absence analyses, though that assumption may not hold. Some IMGT-functional V segments, including TRBV6-2 and TRBV6-3, could not be distinguished by the 87-base-pair reads and were therefore excluded. An earlier analysis of some 560 of the donors showed that most TCR beta V segments appeared in productive rearrangements either about 87% or about 30% of the time, which broadly matched IMGT annotations. A later analysis found that HLA-associated TCR beta chains were more clonally expanded and had lower generation probabilities than equally common non-associated chains. This cohort had only TCR beta chains sequenced, and the lack of alpha or paired-chain data limited which features could be detected. Immune exposure information for the cohort was limited to CMV serostatus. Because some donors lacked HLA typing at each locus, the association tests relied only on the typed subset. Some 16 rarely observed V segments, including chromosome 9 orphons, were excluded from the earlier analysis of several hundred of the donors because counts were too low. Linkage disequilibrium might explain the correlated functional status among segregating V segments, but an unknown experimental factor could not be excluded. A later genetic analysis associated a missense DCLRE1C variant with V-gene and J-gene trimming of TCR beta chains, and an independent cohort replicated the association. According to a later analysis, parvovirus B19, influenza, CMV and Epstein-Barr virus appeared linked to several top co-occurrence clusters. The study gave a list of about 150 TCR beta chains associated with cytomegalovirus.

The sequence was obtained from a boy aged 2 to 10 in good health and CMV-seronegative. Sequencing was carried out using PBMCs. Recombination linked TRBV5-6 to TRBJ2-2, with TRBD2 as a weak D call on 6 bases. CDR3 sequence: CASSPGVAVNRELFF. The sequence in DNA is TGTGCCAGCAGCCCCGGTGTAGCGGTGAACCGGGAGCTGTTTTTT.